This TCR beta chain was sequenced for a study of CD8 T cells in Susac syndrome. Random hexamers were used to reverse transcribe an amount of roughly 0.45 to 1 ug RNA. The immunoSEQ assay covered 54 Vbeta and 13 Jbeta segments for CDR3. Each CDR3 protein is one row after TCRdb ran MiXCR on the immunoSEQ multiplex PCR reads. The data show under 200,000 distinct CDR3 sequences, about 94% seen once. TCR beta sequencing covered blood CD8+ and CD4+ T cells. Healthy donors served as the controls. They were matched for age and sex. There are 15 residues in the CDR3. The trim removed 1 base at V and 1 base at J, leaving 0 bases unmatched. CDR1 SGHTA and CDR2 FQGNSA come from the germline V gene.

J is TRBJ2-5 and V is TRBV7-2, with TRBD1 matching 10 bases. This clonotype was sampled from a human donor in good health. Sequencing was done on a sample of CD4+ T cells from PBMCs. The CDR3 here is CASSLGQGAQETQYF. The DNA for the CDR3 is TGTGCCAGCAGCTTAGGACAGGGGGCCCAAGAGACCCAGTACTTC.